This T cell receptor (beta chain) is from a study of blood T cell repertoires in COVID-19. Per the authors' pipeline: Nucleated cell counts were estimated from reference gene primer amplification. Sequenced by immunoSEQ multiplex PCR; TCRdb stores in-frame clones only, minus some. V, J and clone size derive from that table, while D and trimming were established from the DNA sequence. The sample records around 250,000 clones, about 84% being singletons. Grouping used clinical history reported by participants in a survey and questionnaire. Recovered status in Cohort 3 required two negative PCRs, clearance, or symptom resolution. CDR3 length equals 15 residues. Germline trimming cut 5 bases from V and 6 bases from J; bases unmatched to any gene: 6. Germline V CDR1 and CDR2: MNHEY, SMNVEV (reference sequence).

The sequencing sample was made of PBMCs or T cells enriched from blood (not recorded which). The J gene is TRBJ1-4, the V gene TRBV27, with TRBD1 matching over 10 bases. The clonotype was recovered from a woman in her fifties or sixties who had recovered from COVID-19. The DNA for the CDR3 is TGTGCCAGCAGTACGGCCGGGACAGGGGATGAAAAACTGTTTTTT. This sequence encodes CASSTAGTGDEKLFF.